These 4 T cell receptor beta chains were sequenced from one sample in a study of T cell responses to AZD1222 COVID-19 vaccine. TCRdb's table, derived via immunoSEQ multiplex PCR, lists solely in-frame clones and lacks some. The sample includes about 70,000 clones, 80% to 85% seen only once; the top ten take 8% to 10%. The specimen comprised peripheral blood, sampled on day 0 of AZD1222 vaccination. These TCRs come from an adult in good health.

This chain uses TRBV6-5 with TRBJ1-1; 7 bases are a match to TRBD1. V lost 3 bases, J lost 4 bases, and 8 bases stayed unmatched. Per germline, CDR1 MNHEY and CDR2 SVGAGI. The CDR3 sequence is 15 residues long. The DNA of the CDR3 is TGTGCCAGCAGTTATATTATAACAGGGGCCACTGAAGCTTTCTTT. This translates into CASSYIITGATEAFF.

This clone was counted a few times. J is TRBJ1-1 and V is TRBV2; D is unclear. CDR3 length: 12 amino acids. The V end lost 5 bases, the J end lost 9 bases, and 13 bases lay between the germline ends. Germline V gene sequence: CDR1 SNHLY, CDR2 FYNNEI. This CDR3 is CASSPSQVKAFF. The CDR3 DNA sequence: TGTGCCAGCAGTCCTTCTCAGGTTAAAGCTTTCTTT.

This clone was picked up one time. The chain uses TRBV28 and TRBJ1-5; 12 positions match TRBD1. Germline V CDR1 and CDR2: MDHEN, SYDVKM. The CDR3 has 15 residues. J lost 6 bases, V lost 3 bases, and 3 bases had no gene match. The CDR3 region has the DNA TGTGCCAGCAGTTTGGGGACAGGGGGCGGTCAGCCCCAGCATTTT. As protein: CASSLGTGGGQPQHF.

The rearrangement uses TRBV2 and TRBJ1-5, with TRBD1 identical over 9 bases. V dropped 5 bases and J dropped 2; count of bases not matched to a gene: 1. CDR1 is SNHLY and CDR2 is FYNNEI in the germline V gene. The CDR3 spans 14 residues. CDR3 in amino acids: CASSWTGGNQPQHF. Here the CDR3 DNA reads TGTGCCAGCAGTTGGACAGGGGGCAATCAGCCCCAGCATTTT. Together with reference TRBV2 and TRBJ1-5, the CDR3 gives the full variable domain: EPEVTQTPSHQVTQMGQEVILRCVPISNHLYFYWYRQILGQKVEFLVSFYNNEISEKSEIFDDQFSVERPDGSNFTLKIRSTKLEDSAMYFCASSWTGGNQPQHFGDGTRLSIL.